This note documents a single T cell receptor (beta chain) sequence. There is no known antigen for this receptor. Nothing much larger sits one base from this clone, and base qualities are not available. The data were taken from a study of blood T cell repertoires in COVID-19 (dated by TCRdb to between 2020 and 2021). Regarding the study in general: The collaborator samples originated in the United States, Italy and Spain and spanned the acute and convalescent phases of COVID-19. Where available, HLA class I and class II types were obtained from metadata supplied by the sample provider rather than from assay-based typing. The material from the prospective study consisted of cDNA or gDNA derived from T cells, B-cell-depleted T cells, or PBMCs. Deeply sampled blood TCRbeta repertoires from subjects exposed to, actively infected with, or recovered from COVID-19 were included in the dataset. The samples were drawn from the first 160 participants of the ongoing ImmuneRACE study and from 950 to 1,500 subjects provided by 6 global collaborators. Nearly every sample came with metadata listing a de-identified subject ID, COVID-19 status, age in years and sex. A freely available public database, intended as a resource for researchers studying the immune response to SARS-CoV-2, is where the repertoires were released. The study at large found these results: The quantity of clinical and demographic metadata differed by source and by participant and was supplied without curation.

The immunoSEQ Assay, a bias-controlled multiplex PCR, was used to amplify TCRbeta CDR3 regions from genomic DNA. The source study handled its data this way. Within the assay, amplification of reference gene primers was used to estimate how many nucleated cells each sample contained. To quantify the absolute abundance of each unique TCRbeta CDR3 rearrangement, sequence reads were collapsed and filtered. For each sample, productive Simpson clonality was calculated as the square root of Simpson's diversity index over productive rearrangements. TCRdb retrieved this table from immuneACCESS and kept in-frame rearrangements only. Not all clones are present; in checked studies, unresolved V genes account for under half, and no reason is known for the remainder. V and J calls and clone size are copied from that table; D and trimming were computed from the DNA. A total of around 84,000 clones appear in this sample, around 83% of them only once. The ten largest account for roughly 40% of the sample.

Each collaborating institution followed its own protocols to collect whole blood in K2EDTA tubes. For TCRbeta analysis, collaborators shipped samples as frozen whole blood, isolated PBMCs, or DNA extracted from either of those sample types. Specimen: peripheral blood. The receptor comes from an elderly man with active or convalescent COVID-19.

The CDR3 region has the sequence CASSYLTGTASIHGYTF. The base sequence is TGTGCCAGCAGCTACTTGACCGGGACAGCCTCTATCCATGGCTACACCTTC. The receptor chain draws on TRBV5-4 and TRBJ1-2, and 7 bases in between align with TRBD1. The germline V gene (reference sequence) supplies CDR1 SGHNT and CDR2 YYREEE. The CDR3 runs 17 residues from the cysteine to the phenylalanine. This entry keeps only the CDR3 DNA: 51 bases, framed from base 1. Trimming removed 3 bases from V and 6 bases from J; the gene matches leave 17 bases unexplained. This CDR3, with the reference TRBV5-4 and TRBJ1-2 proteins standing in past its ends, gives the full variable domain ETGVTQSPTHLIKTRGQQVTLRCSSQSGHNTVSWYQQALGQGPQFIFQYYREEENGRGNFPPRFSGLQFPNYSSELNVNALELDDSALYLCASSYLTGTASIHGYTFGSGTRLTVV.